Following are 12 T cell receptor beta chains from one sample sequenced in a study of control samples from healthy donors and cancer patients. Generated by immunoSEQ multiplex PCR, the TCRdb table keeps only in-frame clones and is missing some. The profile covers 80,000 to 100,000 clones, with over 85% appearing a single time and around 2.8% taken by the ten largest. The specimen sequenced was blood. The receptors here all came from a human donor in good health. The donor label of this sample is uncertain.

This chain joins TRBV28 and TRBJ2-3; TRBD2 aligns across 15 bases. The CDR3 has 19 residues. Germline assignment: CDR1 MDHEN and CDR2 SYDVKM. The V segment lost 6 bases and the J segment 4 bases; nucleotides outside the gene matches: 14. CDR3 sequence reads: CASSLNPPGLAGGSDTQYF. Written as DNA, the CDR3 is TGTGCCAGCAGCCTCAATCCTCCGGGACTAGCGGGGGGTTCAGATACGCAGTATTTT.

The V call is TRBV7-9, the J call TRBJ1-1; TRBD1 is a possible D gene (5 bases). Germline V gene data show CDR1 as SEHNR and CDR2 as FQNEAQ (reference sequence). V was pared by 5 bases and J by 1 base, with 14 bases between. CDR3 length equals 15 residues. The CDR3 nucleotides read TGTGCCAGCAGCCCCGTGGGACTCCCGAACACTGAAGCTTTCTTT. Encoded protein: CASSPVGLPNTEAFF.

The chain combines TRBV2 with TRBJ2-1; tentatively, D is TRBD2 (5 bases). This CDR3 contains 14 residues. Germline-derived CDR1 and CDR2 are SNHLY and FYNNEI. The ends were cut back, 5 bases at V and 0 bases at J, with 8 bases in the middle. CDR3 loop: CASSHRGSYNEQFF. As DNA, the CDR3 is TGTGCCAGCAGTCACCGGGGCTCCTACAATGAGCAGTTCTTC.

This chain connects TRBV29-1 to TRBJ1-1; no clear D. The germline CDR1 and CDR2 sequences are SQVTM and ANQGSEA. Trimming pared 4 bases from V and 1 base from J, leaving 7 bases between. The CDR3 is 12 amino acids. The CDR3 loop is CSVATGNTEAFF. The CDR3 nucleotides read TGCAGCGTTGCCACGGGGAACACTGAAGCTTTCTTT. Together with reference TRBV29-1 and TRBJ1-1, the CDR3 gives the full variable domain: SAVISQKPSRDICQRGTSLTIQCQVDSQVTMMFWYRQQPGQSLTLIATANQGSEATYESGFVIDKFPISRPNLTFSTLTVSNMSPEDSSIYLCSVATGNTEAFFGQGTRLTVV.

This clone came up a few times. The chain is built from TRBV15 and TRBJ1-1; no clear D. The V gene lost 0 bases and the J gene lost 0 bases, with 8 bases spanning the gap. The CDR3 has 15 amino acids. CDR1 LNHNV and CDR2 YYDKDF come from the germline V gene (reference sequence). CDR3 region: CATSREKGMNTEAFF. The CDR3 DNA is TGTGCCACCAGCAGAGAAAAGGGCATGAACACTGAAGCTTTCTTT.

This chain joins TRBV14 and TRBJ1-2; no clear D. With 4 bases removed from V and 3 bases from J, the gap between germline ends came to 15 bases. CDR1 is SGHDN, CDR2 FVKESK, per germline. This CDR3 has 15 residues. The CDR3 loop reads CASSPRRAGDYGYTF. DNA for the CDR3: TGTGCCAGCAGCCCCCGGAGGGCAGGTGACTATGGCTACACCTTC.

The J gene is TRBJ2-7, the V gene TRBV15; D is undetermined. The CDR3 runs 13 residues. In germline, CDR1 is LNHNV, CDR2 YYDKDF (reference sequence). V shed 0 bases and J shed 5 bases, with 8 bases lying between them. The CDR3 loop reads CATSRDFKNEQYF. CDR3 nucleotides: TGTGCCACCAGCAGAGATTTTAAGAACGAGCAGTACTTC.

To note about this clone: At one end, the junction sequence differs from germline, possibly due to a read error. This chain uses TRBV15 with TRBJ1-5, with 7 nucleotides matching TRBD1. This CDR3 spans 14 amino acids. The germline V gene encodes CDR1 LNHNV and CDR2 YYDKDF (reference sequence). The CDR3 sequence: CAASNPNRGQPQHF. CDR3 sequence (DNA): TGTGCCGCCAGCAACCCAAACAGGGGTCAGCCCCAGCATTTT.

The chain couples TRBV9 to TRBJ2-7; no clear D. Germline CDR1 is SGDLS and CDR2 is YYNGEE. V lost 4 bases and J lost 2, with 19 bases in between. This CDR3 spans 16 amino acids. The CDR3 sequence is CASSTGTGYEAYEQYF. The DNA of the CDR3 is TGTGCCAGCAGCACCGGCACGGGTTACGAGGCCTACGAGCAGTACTTC.

The chain combines TRBV28 with TRBJ1-5; D perhaps matches TRBD1 (6 bases). Between the trimmed V and J ends, which lost 3 bases and 9 bases, there was a span of 24 bases. The germline V gene has CDR1 MDHEN and CDR2 SYDVKM. The CDR3 runs to 17 residues. The CDR3 loop is CASSLGGSGATAVPQHF. CDR3 in DNA: TGTGCCAGCAGTTTGGGGGGGTCGGGGGCAACGGCGGTGCCCCAGCATTTT. Full variable domain (outside the CDR3, taken from reference TRBV28 and TRBJ1-5): DVKVTQSSRYLVKRTGEKVFLECVQDMDHENMFWYRQDPGLGLRLIYFSYDVKMKEKGDIPEGYSVSREKKERFSLILESASTNQTSMYLCASSLGGSGATAVPQHFGDGTRLSIL.

The sample holds a few counts of this clone. The chain couples TRBV6-5 to TRBJ1-5; a weak D match, TRBD1 (5 bases). CDR3 length: 15 residues. Germline CDR1 and CDR2: MNHEY and SVGAGI. Trimming stripped 6 bases from V and 3 bases from J, with 15 bases between. Here the CDR3 reads CASRPPGGINQPQHF. The CDR3 nucleotides read TGTGCCAGCAGGCCCCCCGGGGGGATCAATCAGCCCCAGCATTTT.

The chain is built from TRBV19 and TRBJ1-3, with D maybe TRBD1 (5 bases). The V and J ends lost 3 bases and 3 bases respectively, with 12 bases between them. Per the germline V gene, CDR1 is LNHDA and CDR2 is SQIVND (reference sequence). The CDR3 has 15 amino acids. The CDR3 protein is CASSMSRGRGNTIYF. The CDR3, as DNA: TGTGCCAGTAGTATGTCGAGGGGACGTGGAAACACCATATATTTT.